Listed below are T cell receptor beta chains from one sample, sequenced in a study of T-cell reconstitution after alpha-beta-depleted transplantation in children. TCRdb passed the PCR reads through MiXCR, listing each CDR3 protein once. The profile covers approximately 400,000 distinct CDR3 sequences, with approximately 11% appearing a single time and about 5% taken by the ten largest. The source material was PBMCs from the stem cell graft donor, sampled from the stem cell graft. These receptors all stem from a human donor who donated a stem cell graft to a child with acute myeloid leukemia. Each CDR3 is given with its conserved first and last residue. A D gene is named only where the DNA matches it firmly. Clone size is shown for a subset of rows, as once, few, many or a class of expanded clone.

D gene: -; clone size: -; CDR3 length: 11; V gene: TRBV27; J gene: TRBJ2-7; CDR3 protein: CASSWGFEQYF; CDR3 DNA: TGTGCCAGCAGTTGGGGGTTCGAGCAGTACTTC
D gene: -; clone size: -; CDR3 length: 15; V gene: TRBV5-1; J gene: TRBJ2-2; CDR3 protein: CASSQGQSNTGELFF; CDR3 DNA: TGCGCCAGCAGCCAGGGACAATCGAACACCGGGGAGCTGTTTTTT
D gene: TRBD1; clone size: -; CDR3 length: 17; V gene: TRBV7-9; J gene: TRBJ2-4; CDR3 protein: CASSSIYRGRAKNIQYF; CDR3 DNA: TGTGCCAGCAGCTCAATCTACAGGGGTCGAGCCAAAAACATTCAGTACTTC
D gene: TRBD2; clone size: few; CDR3 length: 13; V gene: TRBV10-3; J gene: TRBJ2-3; CDR3 protein: CAISSGVTDTQYF; CDR3 DNA: TGTGCCATCAGTAGCGGGGTGACAGATACGCAGTATTTT
D gene: -; clone size: -; CDR3 length: 14; V gene: TRBV7-2; J gene: TRBJ1-2; CDR3 protein: CASSFSRDTYGYTF; CDR3 DNA: TGTGCCAGCAGCTTCTCCAGGGATACTTATGGCTACACCTTC
D gene: TRBD2; clone size: few; CDR3 length: 18; V gene: TRBV4-3; J gene: TRBJ2-3; CDR3 protein: CASSQELAGASSTDTQYF; CDR3 DNA: TGCGCCAGCAGCCAAGAACTAGCGGGAGCCTCTAGCACAGATACGCAGTATTTT
D gene: -; clone size: many; CDR3 length: 12; V gene: TRBV5-1; J gene: TRBJ2-7; CDR3 protein: CASSLGGYEQYF; CDR3 DNA: TGTGCCAGCAGCCTCGGAGGCTACGAGCAGTACTTC
D gene: -; clone size: -; CDR3 length: 13; V gene: TRBV20-1; J gene: TRBJ2-3; CDR3 protein: CSALTSFRDTQYF; CDR3 DNA: TGCAGTGCTTTGACTAGTTTCAGAGATACGCAGTATTTT
D gene: TRBD1; clone size: few; CDR3 length: 14; V gene: TRBV20-1; J gene: TRBJ2-5; CDR3 protein: CSAKTYRGAETQYF; CDR3 DNA: TGCAGTGCTAAAACTTACAGGGGCGCGGAGACCCAGTACTTC
D gene: TRBD1; clone size: few; CDR3 length: 15; V gene: TRBV6-1; J gene: TRBJ2-7; CDR3 protein: CASSEPGQGIYEQYF; CDR3 DNA: TGTGCCAGCAGTGAACCGGGACAGGGGATCTACGAGCAGTACTTC
D gene: -; clone size: many; CDR3 length: 13; V gene: TRBV10-3; J gene: TRBJ2-2; CDR3 protein: CAIRGRDTGELFF; CDR3 DNA: TGTGCCATCAGGGGCAGAGACACCGGGGAGCTGTTTTTT
D gene: -; clone size: few; CDR3 length: 17; V gene: TRBV4-1; J gene: TRBJ1-2; CDR3 protein: CASSQRLVEGANYGYTF; CDR3 DNA: TGCGCCAGCAGCCAACGTTTGGTGGAGGGAGCTAACTATGGCTACACCTTC
D gene: TRBD1; clone size: -; CDR3 length: 15; V gene: TRBV12-3/TRBV12-4; J gene: TRBJ1-3; CDR3 protein: CASSAQTGSGNTIYF; CDR3 DNA: TGTGCCAGCAGCGCCCAGACAGGGTCTGGAAACACCATATATTTT
D gene: -; clone size: few; CDR3 length: 13; V gene: TRBV20-1; J gene: TRBJ2-4; CDR3 protein: CSAKPWGKNIQYF; CDR3 DNA: TGCAGTGCTAAACCCTGGGGGAAAAACATTCAGTACTTC
D gene: TRBD2; clone size: few; CDR3 length: 18; V gene: TRBV12-5; J gene: TRBJ2-1; CDR3 protein: CASGLSRTSGGADNEQFF; CDR3 DNA: TGTGCTAGTGGTTTGTCTCGGACTAGCGGGGGGGCCGACAATGAGCAGTTCTTC
D gene: TRBD1; clone size: few; CDR3 length: 13; V gene: TRBV7-2; J gene: TRBJ1-1; CDR3 protein: CASKQNRGLGAFF; CDR3 DNA: TGTGCCAGCAAGCAAAACAGGGGCCTTGGAGCTTTCTTT
D gene: TRBD2; clone size: -; CDR3 length: 12; V gene: TRBV10-3; J gene: TRBJ2-5; CDR3 protein: CAIASGRETQYF; CDR3 DNA: TGTGCCATCGCCAGCGGGAGGGAGACCCAGTACTTC
D gene: -; clone size: few; CDR3 length: 16; V gene: TRBV18; J gene: TRBJ2-7; CDR3 protein: CASSPPNGQGSDEQYF; CDR3 DNA: TGTGCCAGCTCACCACCGAACGGTCAGGGGTCCGACGAGCAGTACTTC
D gene: -; clone size: -; CDR3 length: 15; V gene: TRBV7-2; J gene: TRBJ2-1; CDR3 protein: CASSPAGTSYNEQFF; CDR3 DNA: TGTGCCAGCAGCCCGGCTGGGACATCCTACAATGAGCAGTTCTTC
D gene: -; clone size: few; CDR3 length: 15; V gene: TRBV15; J gene: TRBJ1-3; CDR3 protein: CATSRDRAPGNTIYF; CDR3 DNA: TGTGCCACCAGCAGAGATAGAGCACCTGGAAACACCATATATTTT
D gene: TRBD1; clone size: few; CDR3 length: 15; V gene: TRBV13; J gene: TRBJ1-6; CDR3 protein: CASSTRTGTNSPLHF; CDR3 DNA: TGTGCCAGCAGCACCCGGACAGGAACGAATTCACCCCTCCACTTT
D gene: -; clone size: few; CDR3 length: 14; V gene: TRBV4-1; J gene: TRBJ2-7; CDR3 protein: CASSLIQSPYEQYF; CDR3 DNA: TGCGCCAGCAGCCTAATCCAGTCTCCCTACGAGCAGTACTTC
D gene: -; clone size: few; CDR3 length: 15; V gene: TRBV25-1; J gene: TRBJ1-2; CDR3 protein: CASSEPRPLGYGYTF; CDR3 DNA: TGTGCCAGCAGTGAGCCAAGACCACTAGGCTATGGCTACACCTTC
D gene: -; clone size: many; CDR3 length: 12; V gene: TRBV3-1; J gene: TRBJ2-5; CDR3 protein: CASSSTSETQYF; CDR3 DNA: TGTGCCAGCAGCTCAACGTCGGAGACCCAGTACTTC
D gene: -; clone size: -; CDR3 length: 13; V gene: TRBV27; J gene: TRBJ2-7; CDR3 protein: CASSPHEGYEQYF; CDR3 DNA: TGTGCCAGCAGTCCCCATGAGGGATACGAGCAGTACTTC
D gene: TRBD2; clone size: -; CDR3 length: 14; V gene: TRBV20-1; J gene: TRBJ2-1; CDR3 protein: CSAREPSGGYEQFF; CDR3 DNA: TGCAGTGCTAGAGAACCTAGCGGGGGGTATGAGCAGTTCTTC
D gene: TRBD2; clone size: -; CDR3 length: 15; V gene: TRBV12-3/TRBV12-4; J gene: TRBJ2-2; CDR3 protein: CASSWTSGSLGELFF; CDR3 DNA: TGTGCCAGCAGTTGGACTAGCGGGAGCCTCGGGGAGCTGTTTTTT
D gene: -; clone size: many; CDR3 length: 13; V gene: TRBV12-3/TRBV12-4; J gene: TRBJ2-7; CDR3 protein: CASSLLAGYEQYF; CDR3 DNA: TGTGCCAGCAGTTTACTAGCAGGGTACGAGCAGTACTTC
D gene: -; clone size: -; CDR3 length: 14; V gene: TRBV5-1; J gene: TRBJ2-3; CDR3 protein: CASSLGQDGDTQYF; CDR3 DNA: TGCGCCAGCAGCTTGGGACAGGATGGTGATACGCAGTATTTT
D gene: -; clone size: many; CDR3 length: 14; V gene: TRBV9; J gene: TRBJ1-4; CDR3 protein: CASSATGLSEKLFF; CDR3 DNA: TGTGCCAGCAGCGCAACAGGGCTCTCTGAAAAACTGTTTTTT
D gene: TRBD2; clone size: many; CDR3 length: 18; V gene: TRBV5-1; J gene: TRBJ2-3; CDR3 protein: CASSLDPAGVSSTDTQYF; CDR3 DNA: TGCGCCAGCAGCTTGGATCCAGCGGGGGTTTCTAGCACAGATACGCAGTATTTT
D gene: -; clone size: -; CDR3 length: 14; V gene: TRBV2; J gene: TRBJ2-5; CDR3 protein: CASSEIARGETQYF; CDR3 DNA: TGTGCCAGCAGTGAGATAGCCAGGGGTGAGACCCAGTACTTC
D gene: TRBD2; clone size: few; CDR3 length: 15; V gene: TRBV20-1; J gene: TRBJ2-1; CDR3 protein: CSASPTSGSGNEQFF; CDR3 DNA: TGCAGTGCTAGCCCGACTAGCGGGAGTGGCAATGAGCAGTTCTTC
D gene: TRBD2; clone size: few; CDR3 length: 17; V gene: TRBV5-1; J gene: TRBJ2-3; CDR3 protein: CASSIGGDGATLLAQYF; CDR3 DNA: TGCGCCAGCAGCATCGGGGGGGACGGGGCAACCCTTCTTGCGCAGTATTTT
D gene: -; clone size: few; CDR3 length: 17; V gene: TRBV7-2; J gene: TRBJ1-4; CDR3 protein: CASSPLREGATNEKLFF; CDR3 DNA: TGTGCCAGCAGCCCCCTTCGCGAGGGGGCAACTAATGAAAAACTGTTTTTT
D gene: -; clone size: few; CDR3 length: 14; V gene: TRBV10-1; J gene: TRBJ2-2; CDR3 protein: CASSGTGLTGELFF; CDR3 DNA: TGCGCCAGCAGTGGAACAGGGCTCACCGGGGAGCTGTTTTTT
D gene: -; clone size: few; CDR3 length: 14; V gene: TRBV4-2; J gene: TRBJ2-2; CDR3 protein: CASSQVTRAGELFF; CDR3 DNA: TGTGCCAGCAGCCAAGTCACGCGGGCCGGGGAGCTGTTTTTT
D gene: -; clone size: -; CDR3 length: 17; V gene: TRBV4-2; J gene: TRBJ1-3; CDR3 protein: CASSQEGGRGTGNTIYF; CDR3 DNA: TGTGCCAGCAGCCAAGAGGGGGGGCGGGGAACTGGAAACACCATATATTTT
D gene: -; clone size: -; CDR3 length: 13; V gene: TRBV20-1; J gene: TRBJ2-3; CDR3 protein: CSAINSGADTQYF; CDR3 DNA: TGCAGTGCTATAAACAGTGGGGCAGATACGCAGTATTTT
D gene: TRBD1; clone size: many; CDR3 length: 13; V gene: TRBV10-3; J gene: TRBJ1-2; CDR3 protein: CAISGDRGPGYTF; CDR3 DNA: TGTGCCATCAGTGGGGACAGGGGGCCTGGCTACACCTTC
D gene: -; clone size: -; CDR3 length: 16; V gene: TRBV5-1; J gene: TRBJ2-2; CDR3 protein: CASSATGHSDTGELFF; CDR3 DNA: TGCGCCAGCAGCGCTACCGGGCATTCGGACACCGGGGAGCTGTTTTTT
D gene: -; clone size: -; CDR3 length: 13; V gene: TRBV7-9; J gene: TRBJ2-3; CDR3 protein: CASSIGRADTQYF; CDR3 DNA: TGTGCCAGCAGCATCGGTCGCGCAGATACGCAGTATTTT
D gene: -; clone size: many; CDR3 length: 12; V gene: TRBV5-1; J gene: TRBJ1-4; CDR3 protein: CASSAGNEKLFF; CDR3 DNA: TGCGCCAGCAGCGCCGGAAATGAAAAACTGTTTTTT
D gene: -; clone size: -; CDR3 length: 14; V gene: TRBV4-2; J gene: TRBJ2-7; CDR3 protein: CAISLRSRSYEQYF; CDR3 DNA: TGTGCCATCAGCCTCAGGAGCCGTTCCTACGAGCAGTACTTC
D gene: -; clone size: few; CDR3 length: 11; V gene: TRBV30; J gene: TRBJ2-3; CDR3 protein: CAQGPPDTQYF; CDR3 DNA: TGTGCTCAGGGGCCCCCAGATACGCAGTATTTT
D gene: TRBD2; clone size: -; CDR3 length: 13; V gene: TRBV20-1; J gene: TRBJ2-5; CDR3 protein: CSALTSGQETQYF; CDR3 DNA: TGCAGTGCTTTGACTAGCGGACAAGAGACCCAGTACTTC
D gene: TRBD2; clone size: -; CDR3 length: 15; V gene: TRBV7-2; J gene: TRBJ2-1; CDR3 protein: CASSLEGLAGIEQFF; CDR3 DNA: TGTGCCAGCAGCTTAGAGGGACTAGCGGGAATTGAGCAGTTCTTC
D gene: -; clone size: -; CDR3 length: 14; V gene: TRBV20-1; J gene: TRBJ2-3; CDR3 protein: CSAPLVQAGGTQYF; CDR3 DNA: TGCAGTGCCCCTCTTGTGCAGGCCGGGGGTACGCAGTATTTT
D gene: -; clone size: many; CDR3 length: 15; V gene: TRBV5-1; J gene: TRBJ1-1; CDR3 protein: CASSTVGRPNTEAFF; CDR3 DNA: TGCGCCAGCAGCACCGTCGGACGGCCCAACACTGAAGCTTTCTTT
D gene: TRBD2; clone size: many; CDR3 length: 13; V gene: TRBV20-1; J gene: TRBJ2-2; CDR3 protein: CSARGTSAGELFF; CDR3 DNA: TGCAGTGCCCGAGGGACTAGCGCAGGGGAGCTGTTTTTT
D gene: TRBD2; clone size: -; CDR3 length: 14; V gene: TRBV20-1; J gene: TRBJ2-3; CDR3 protein: CSARERGARFTQYF; CDR3 DNA: TGCAGTGCTAGGGAGCGGGGTGCACGATTTACGCAGTATTTT
D gene: TRBD1; clone size: once; CDR3 length: 13; V gene: TRBV20-1; J gene: TRBJ1-1; CDR3 protein: CSAKGTANTEAFF; CDR3 DNA: TGCAGTGCTAAAGGGACAGCGAACACTGAAGCTTTCTTT
D gene: -; clone size: -; CDR3 length: 16; V gene: TRBV25-1; J gene: TRBJ1-1; CDR3 protein: CASSEWADDTNTEAFF; CDR3 DNA: TGTGCCAGCAGTGAATGGGCAGACGACACGAACACTGAAGCTTTCTTT
D gene: -; clone size: many; CDR3 length: 19; V gene: TRBV11-1; J gene: TRBJ2-5; CDR3 protein: CASSSQILAAIREQETQYF; CDR3 DNA: TGTGCCAGCAGCTCGCAGATATTAGCGGCCATTAGGGAGCAAGAGACCCAGTACTTC
D gene: TRBD2; clone size: many; CDR3 length: 16; V gene: TRBV10-3; J gene: TRBJ2-7; CDR3 protein: CAISEGLAGGSYEQYF; CDR3 DNA: TGTGCCATCAGTGAAGGGCTAGCGGGAGGTTCCTACGAGCAGTACTTC